These 31 T cell receptor beta chains were all obtained from the same sample, sequenced in a study of blood T cell repertoires in COVID-19. The repertoire was sequenced with immunoSEQ multiplex PCR; TCRdb's copy has only in-frame clones and lacks some. The sample includes 200,000 to 300,000 clones, roughly 76% of them seen just once. The sequenced sample consisted of peripheral blood. The receptor set was obtained from a woman older than 75 with COVID-19, enrolled during active disease.

V is TRBV19 and J is TRBJ1-1; D is possibly TRBD1 (6 bases). Trimming removed 4 bases at V and 6 bases at J, with 15 bases between. The germline V gene encodes CDR1 LNHDA and CDR2 SQIVND (reference sequence). The CDR3 contains 14 residues. CDR3 nucleotides: TGTGCCAGTAGTACACCGACTGGGGGCGCTGAAGCTTTCTTT. It yields the protein CASSTPTGGAEAFF.

The gene calls are TRBV28 and TRBJ2-5, with 12 bases aligning to TRBD2. V shed 3 bases, J shed 2 bases, and the junction held 1 base outside the gene matches. This CDR3 is 15 amino acids long. Germline CDR1 and CDR2: MDHEN and SYDVKM. The CDR3 here is CASSFGLAGQETQYF. CDR3 DNA sequence: TGTGCCAGCAGTTTCGGACTAGCGGGACAAGAGACCCAGTACTTC.

The V gene is TRBV7-6, the J gene TRBJ2-7; 7 bases match TRBD1. There are 16 residues in the CDR3. The V gene end was trimmed by 11 bases and the J gene end by 4 bases; junction bases not matched to a gene: 20. CDR1 and CDR2 from the germline V gene are SGHVS and FNYEAQ. Written as DNA, the CDR3 is TGTGCCGTTATTATGAATCAAGGGGGCAACGCTTACGAGCAGTACTTC. Translating gives CAVIMNQGGNAYEQYF.

V usage is TRBV6-5 and J usage is TRBJ2-7; no definite D call. The CDR3 has 13 amino acids. Trimming took 6 bases from V and 3 from J, leaving 12 bases between them. The germline V gene encodes CDR1 MNHEY and CDR2 SVGAGI. The CDR3 is CASSKERGYEQYF. In nucleotides, the CDR3 is TGTGCCAGCAGCAAAGAGAGAGGCTACGAGCAGTACTTC.

The rearrangement joins TRBV4-1 to TRBJ2-7; D unresolved. The germline V and J ends were trimmed by 4 bases and 3 bases, with 13 bases remaining between them. The CDR3 totals 14 residues. Germline loops: CDR1 MGHRA, CDR2 YSYEKL. This chain's CDR3 is CASSRQLPNYEQYF. The DNA of the CDR3 is TGCGCCAGCAGCCGACAACTCCCCAACTACGAGCAGTACTTC.

The chain joins TRBV7-2 to TRBJ2-1; no clear D gene. CDR3 size: 11 residues. The V end lost 3 bases, the J end lost 7 bases, and 4 bases lay between the germline ends. From germline, CDR1 is SGHTA and CDR2 FQGNSA. CDR3 loop: CASSFLNEQFF. The CDR3 nucleotides are TGTGCCAGCAGCTTTCTGAATGAGCAGTTCTTC.

The genes are TRBV7-2 and TRBJ2-3; D may be TRBD2 (6 bases). With 1 base removed from V and 5 bases from J, the gap between germline ends came to 13 bases. The germline V gene encodes CDR1 SGHTA and CDR2 FQGNSA. The CDR3 is 15 amino acids. CDR3 loop: CASSLDGSSIDTQYF. CDR3 coding DNA: TGTGCCAGCAGCTTAGACGGGAGTTCCATAGATACGCAGTATTTT.

The rearrangement links TRBV9 to TRBJ2-6; tentatively, D is TRBD1 (6 bases). The CDR3 loop spans 16 amino acids. Trimming left V 2 bases short and J 2 bases short, with 11 bases between. Germline V gene lookup returns CDR1 SGDLS and CDR2 YYNGEE. The CDR3 protein is CASSVMGQAGANVLTF. In DNA form, the CDR3 reads TGTGCCAGCAGCGTGATGGGACAAGCTGGGGCCAACGTCCTGACTTTC.

This chain's CDR3 is CASMDTLNQPQHF. CDR3 bases: TGTGCCAGTATGGACACACTCAATCAGCCCCAGCATTTT. The V gene is TRBV19, the J gene TRBJ1-5; D is perhaps TRBD1 (5 bases). V lost 7 bases to trimming and J lost 3 bases, with 10 bases between them. There are 13 residues in the CDR3. Germline CDR1 LNHDA, CDR2 SQIVND (reference sequence). Full variable domain (outside the CDR3, taken from reference TRBV19 and TRBJ1-5): DGGITQSPKYLFRKEGQNVTLSCEQNLNHDAMYWYRQDPGQGLRLIYYSQIVNDFQKGDIAEGYSVSREKKESFPLTVTSAQKNPTAFYLCASMDTLNQPQHFGDGTRLSIL.

J is TRBJ2-2 and V is TRBV9; 7 bases fit TRBD1. The germline V gene has CDR1 SGDLS and CDR2 YYNGEE. This CDR3 spans 15 amino acids. With 0 bases clipped from V and 6 bases from J, the junction kept 5 bases outside the gene matches. CDR3 bases: TGTGCCAGCAGCGTAGTTGGGACAGCCCCCGGGGAGCTGTTTTTT. Amino acids: CASSVVGTAPGELFF. Full variable domain (rest looked up from reference TRBV9 and TRBJ2-2): DSGVTQTPKHLITATGQRVTLRCSPRSGDLSVYWYQQSLDQGLQFLIQYYNGEERAKGNILERFSAQQFPDLHSELNLSSLELGDSALYFCASSVVGTAPGELFFGEGSRLTVL.

This clone has a handful of counts. The CDR3 protein is CASSLRDRVNGYTF. CDR3 DNA: TGCGCCAGCAGCTTGCGGGACAGGGTGAATGGCTACACCTTC. The V gene is TRBV5-1, the J gene TRBJ1-2; 9 positions agree with TRBD1. The length of the CDR3 is 14 residues. The germline V gene encodes CDR1 SGHRS and CDR2 YFSETQ. The V and J ends lost 1 base and 6 bases, in that order; junction bases with no gene match: 4.

This clone has a single count. The chain joins TRBV18 to TRBJ2-1, with 12 bases fitting TRBD1. The CDR3 has 15 residues. The junction had 5 bases not matched to a gene; V was cut back by 3 bases and J by 8 bases. The germline V gene has CDR1 KGHSH and CDR2 LQKENI. The CDR3 DNA sequence: TGTGCCAGCTCACCGTCGGGACAGGGGGCCCATGAGCAGTTCTTC. As protein: CASSPSGQGAHEQFF.

The chain combines TRBV6-5 with TRBJ2-1, with TRBD2 matching 8 bases. Trimming cost V 8 bases and J 6 bases; bases outside gene matches: 12. In germline, CDR1 is MNHEY, CDR2 SVGAGI. This CDR3 is built from 15 residues. The CDR3 bases are TGTGCCAGCCTGGAGCGGGAGTTATCGATCAATGAGCAGTTCTTC. It is translated as CASLERELSINEQFF.

The genes are TRBV10-3 and TRBJ1-6; possible D gene TRBD1, 5 bases. The germline CDR1 and CDR2 sequences are ENHRY and SYGVKD. The CDR3 runs 16 residues. Deletions cut 5 bases from V and 0 bases from J, with 11 bases between. The CDR3 is CAISSRGSSYNSPLHF. In DNA, the CDR3 is TGTGCCATCAGTTCAAGGGGCAGCTCCTATAATTCACCCCTCCACTTT.

This clone turned up a few times. The chain has TRBV6-5 and TRBJ1-2, with 7 bases matching TRBD1. The J segment lost 8 bases and the V segment lost 4 bases, leaving 16 bases of the junction unmatched. Germline V gives CDR1 MNHEY, CDR2 SVGAGI. This CDR3 is built from 16 residues. The CDR3 DNA follows: TGTGCCAGCAGTTTGACAGGGAACATTGGGACTAGGGGCTACACCTTC. It specifies CASSLTGNIGTRGYTF.

V is TRBV18 and J is TRBJ2-7; unclear D gene. CDR3 length: 14 amino acids. The V gene lost 4 bases and the J gene lost 2 bases, with 12 bases spanning the gap. Germline values: CDR1 KGHSH, CDR2 LQKENI. DNA for the CDR3: TGTGCCAGCTCACACACGGAAAGCGCCTACGAGCAGTACTTC. This translates into CASSHTESAYEQYF.

The genes are TRBV11-2 and TRBJ1-2, with D possibly matching TRBD1 (6 bases). This CDR3 has 14 residues. Trimming took off 6 bases at V and 4 bases at J, with 15 bases between the two ends. The germline V gene has CDR1 SGHAT and CDR2 FQNNGV. The CDR3 region has the DNA TGTGCCAGCAGTCCACTGGGGGCTGGCTATGGCTACACCTTC. This gives the protein CASSPLGAGYGYTF. The full variable domain, rest sourced from reference TRBV11-2 and TRBJ1-2, is EAGVAQSPRYKIIEKRQSVAFWCNPISGHATLYWYQQILGQGPKLLIQFQNNGVVDDSQLPKDRFSAERLKGVDSTLKIQPAKLEDSAVYLCASSPLGAGYGYTFGSGTRLTVV.

The V call is TRBV15, the J call TRBJ2-2, with D possibly being TRBD1 (5 bases). Trimming took off 0 bases at V and 7 bases at J, with 15 bases between the two ends. The CDR3 runs to 16 residues. CDR1 is LNHNV and CDR2 is YYDKDF in the germline V gene (reference sequence). The CDR3 sequence: CATSRDPRAKGGELFF. The CDR3 DNA follows: TGTGCCACCAGCAGAGATCCCAGGGCTAAAGGCGGGGAGCTGTTTTTT.

This rearrangement joins TRBV20-1 to TRBJ2-2, with 8 bases that match TRBD1. V gave up 3 bases and J gave up 3 bases; unmatched junction bases: 3. Germline V CDR1 and CDR2: DFQATT, SNEGSKA (reference sequence). The CDR3 consists of 14 residues. The CDR3 loop reads CSASSDRDTGELFF. In DNA form, the CDR3 reads TGCAGTGCTAGTTCGGACAGGGACACCGGGGAGCTGTTTTTT.

This chain's CDR3 is CASSSIAGAPDTQYF. CDR3 nucleotides: TGCGCCAGCAGCTCTATAGCGGGAGCGCCAGATACGCAGTATTTT. The chain is built from TRBV5-1 and TRBJ2-3; TRBD2 matches at 9 bases. This CDR3 has 15 residues. Germline lookup yields CDR1 SGHRS and CDR2 YFSETQ. With V trimmed by 3 bases and J by 4 bases, 6 bases remained unmatched.

The chain carries TRBV10-1 and TRBJ1-1; D is unclear. Trimming took 3 bases from V and 1 from J, leaving 9 bases between them. Germline CDR1 and CDR2: WNHNN and SYGVQD (reference sequence). This CDR3 has 14 residues. The chain's CDR3 is CASSEAGRNTEAFF. The CDR3 DNA sequence: TGCGCCAGCAGTGAAGCAGGAAGGAACACTGAAGCTTTCTTT.

The rearrangement joins TRBV4-1 to TRBJ2-7, with TRBD2 as a possible D gene (6 bases). V gave up 5 bases and J gave up 2 bases, with 10 bases separating them. This CDR3 is built from 13 residues. Germline loops: CDR1 MGHRA, CDR2 YSYEKL. The CDR3 DNA reads as TGCGCCAGCAGCTGGAGACTAGCCTACGAGCAGTACTTC. Encoded protein: CASSWRLAYEQYF.

The rearrangement joins TRBV19 to TRBJ1-1, with 7 bases lining up with TRBD1. J gave up 1 base and V 4 bases, and 3 bases lay outside the gene matches. Germline assignment: CDR1 LNHDA and CDR2 SQIVND (reference sequence). The CDR3 consists of 14 residues. This CDR3 reads CASSTYRGNTEAFF. The CDR3 DNA reads TGTGCCAGTAGTACCTACAGGGGGAACACTGAAGCTTTCTTT.

The CDR3 reads CAISDPGQGVETQYF. In nucleotides, the CDR3 is TGTGCCATCAGCGATCCGGGACAGGGGGTTGAGACCCAGTACTTC. The gene calls are TRBV10-3 and TRBJ2-5; 11 bases fit TRBD1. The V gene's germline CDR1 is ENHRY and CDR2 SYGVKD. V shed 6 bases and J 5 bases; nucleotides not matched to a gene: 8. This CDR3 is built from 15 residues.

V usage is TRBV7-2 and J usage is TRBJ1-2; the D is unclear. V dropped 1 base and J dropped 1 base, with 4 bases sitting between them. CDR1 is SGHTA and CDR2 is FQGNSA in the germline V gene. The CDR3 is 13 amino acids. The CDR3 DNA reads TGTGCCAGCAGCTTAGGACTTAACTATGGCTACACCTTC. Its translation: CASSLGLNYGYTF.

V is TRBV10-1 and J is TRBJ1-6; D call uncertain. This CDR3 has 13 amino acids. The germline CDR1 and CDR2 sequences are WNHNN and SYGVQD (reference sequence). Trimming took 4 bases from V and 9 from J, leaving 10 bases between them. CDR3 amino acids: CASSAELGSPLHF. The CDR3 DNA reads as TGCGCCAGCAGTGCGGAGTTGGGTTCACCCCTCCACTTT.

The genes are TRBV6-5 and TRBJ1-5, with D tentatively TRBD1 (5 bases). The CDR3 is 14 amino acids. Trimming took off 4 bases at V and 3 bases at J, with 10 bases between the two ends. Germline values: CDR1 MNHEY, CDR2 SVGAGI. The CDR3 DNA is TGTGCCAGCAGTTCGGGGGTTATCAATCAGCCCCAGCATTTT. It specifies CASSSGVINQPQHF.

The chain has TRBV7-2 and TRBJ1-1; no definite D call. The germline V and J ends were trimmed by 1 base and 5 bases, with 11 bases remaining between them. This CDR3 is 14 amino acids long. Germline V gene sequence: CDR1 SGHTA, CDR2 FQGNSA. In DNA, the CDR3 is TGTGCCAGCAGCTTAGTAAAGCGGATGACTGAAGCTTTCTTT. Translated: CASSLVKRMTEAFF.

The chain is built from TRBV6-1 and TRBJ1-1; 9 bases are shared with TRBD1. This CDR3 comprises 17 residues. After removal of 2 bases from V and 6 bases from J, the junction contained 13 bases not matched to a gene. CDR1 and CDR2 from the germline V gene are MNHNS and SASEGT. The DNA for the CDR3 is TGTGCCAGCAGTGAAAGGAGGACAGGGGTTGGTATGCCTGAAGCTTTCTTT. It specifies CASSERRTGVGMPEAFF.

The chain combines TRBV3-1 (or the pseudogene TRBV3-2) with TRBJ2-2; D call uncertain. V was clipped by 4 bases and J by 3 bases, with 6 bases between them. In germline, CDR1 is LGHDT, CDR2 YNNKEL (reference sequence). The CDR3 spans 13 residues. The CDR3 nucleotides read TGTGCCAGCAGCCGAACGGACACCGGGGAGCTGTTTTTT. Its protein product is CASSRTDTGELFF.

The rearrangement joins TRBV14 to TRBJ1-4; 9 bases are shared with TRBD1. The J segment lost 5 bases and the V segment lost 4 bases, leaving 2 bases of the junction unmatched. Germline CDR1 and CDR2: SGHDN and FVKESK. The CDR3 covers 14 residues. Here the CDR3 reads CASSPTGGNEKLFF. CDR3 DNA: TGTGCCAGCAGCCCGACAGGGGGGAATGAAAAACTGTTTTTT.